This TCR beta chain comes out of a study of CD8 T cells in ankylosing spondylitis. Study-wide points: A motif of under 10 highly homologous TCR beta variants was seen as apparently characteristic of ankylosing spondylitis blood.

V shed 2 bases and J shed 6 bases, with 13 bases lying between them. In germline, CDR1 is MNHEY, CDR2 SMNVEV (reference sequence). This CDR3 region has 15 residues. This clonotype was counted between two and nine times. Its antigen is currently unknown. One entry per CDR3 protein results from TCRdb running MiXCR on the 5' RACE reads. There are roughly 350,000 distinct CDR3 sequences in the sample; 6.5% to 10% occur only once, and approximately 14% lies in the top ten. This receptor was obtained from a male donor with ankylosing spondylitis. The rearrangement joins TRBV27 to TRBJ2-2, with D possibly being TRBD2 (6 bases). Sequencing input: blood, either unsorted or a sorted T cell fraction (not recorded which). The DNA for the CDR3 is TGTGCCAGCAGTTTAAAGGGAGGACTCCCCGGGGAGCTGTTTTTT. Translation gives CASSLKGGLPGELFF.